Listed here are 30 T cell receptor beta chains from one sample, sequenced in a study of beta chain features in type 1 diabetes. Whole-study findings and limits: Among all four CD4+ subsets, Type 1 diabetes patients had TCRB CDR3s that were moderately but significantly shorter.

These receptors have no known antigen. Investigators reverse transcribed all isolated RNA, so they sequenced expressed TCRB transcripts. Repertoires were generated with immunoSEQ multiplex PCR, while TCRdb's copy carries only in-frame clones and drops some. The data show over 650,000 clones, around 15% seen once. The sequenced material came from naive CD4+ T cells from blood. These receptors were collected from a man between 18 and 29 years old with type 1 diabetes.

The J gene is TRBJ1-5, the V gene TRBV30, with 8 bases matching TRBD1. Germline V gene lookup returns CDR1 GTSNPN and CDR2 SVGIG (reference sequence). V trimming: 2 bases; J trimming: 8 bases; junction bases outside the gene matches: 5. This CDR3 spans 13 amino acids. This chain's CDR3 is CAWSSQGDEPQHF. DNA for the CDR3: TGTGCCTGGAGTTCACAGGGGGACGAGCCCCAGCATTTT.

V gene TRBV9 combines with J gene TRBJ2-3, with no clear D. Per the germline V gene, CDR1 is SGDLS and CDR2 is YYNGEE. The length of the CDR3 is 12 residues. Trimming removed 7 bases from V and 2 bases from J, with 8 bases in between. Here the CDR3 DNA reads TGTGCCAGCGGGCTGGACACAGATACGCAGTATTTT. Its protein product is CASGLDTDTQYF.

This rearrangement joins TRBV20-1 to TRBJ1-2; D remains unclear. The germline CDR1 and CDR2 sequences are DFQATT and SNEGSKA (reference sequence). The CDR3 consists of 11 residues. Trimming removed 4 bases at V and 1 base at J, with 4 bases between. This CDR3 reads CSAKSNYGYTF. CDR3 DNA sequence: TGCAGTGCTAAGAGTAACTATGGCTACACCTTC.

The chain uses TRBV19 and TRBJ1-2; D might be TRBD1 (5 bases). The CDR3 consists of 15 residues. With 0 bases removed from V and 8 bases from J, the gap between germline ends came to 16 bases. The V gene's germline CDR1 is LNHDA and CDR2 SQIVND (reference sequence). The CDR3: CASSIDRTGFYGYTF. CDR3 in DNA: TGTGCCAGTAGTATAGATCGCACAGGTTTTTACGGCTACACCTTC.

As for this clone: The same CDR3 can be traced to other DNA sequences in this sample. This chain uses TRBV30 with TRBJ2-7; unclear D gene. V dropped 2 bases and J dropped 4 bases, with 6 bases sitting between them. CDR3 size: 11 residues. Germline V gene lookup returns CDR1 GTSNPN and CDR2 SVGIG (reference sequence). CDR3 DNA: TGTGCCTGGAGTCCGAGTTACGAGCAGTACTTC. It codes for CAWSPSYEQYF. The whole variable domain, filled in from reference TRBV30 and TRBJ2-7, reads SQTIHQWPATLVQPVGSPLSLECTVEGTSNPNLYWYRQAAGRGLQLLFYSVGIGQISSEVPQNLSASRPQDRQFILSSKKLLLSDSGFYLCAWSPSYEQYFGPGTRLTVT.

This clone has more than one count but fewer than ten. The V and J genes are TRBV29-1 and TRBJ2-5; 13 nucleotides agree with TRBD2. V lost 4 bases and J lost 1; bases outside the gene matches: 3. The CDR3 spans 15 residues. In germline, CDR1 is SQVTM, CDR2 ANQGSEA. CDR3 amino acids: CSVGGTSGIQETQYF. In nucleotides, the CDR3 is TGCAGCGTTGGGGGGACTAGCGGGATCCAAGAGACCCAGTACTTC.

The CDR3 sequence: CASSYRSGSNQPQHF. CDR3 nucleotide sequence: TGTGCCAGCAGTTATAGGTCCGGGAGCAATCAGCCCCAGCATTTT. The V and J genes are TRBV6-5 and TRBJ1-5; D remains unclear. CDR1 MNHEY and CDR2 SVGAGI come from the germline V gene. This CDR3 contains 15 residues. Trimming pared 3 bases from V and 1 base from J, leaving 10 bases between.

The chain carries TRBV2 and TRBJ1-4; D possibly corresponds to TRBD1 (6 bases). Trimming left V 2 bases short and J 9 bases short, with 10 bases between. This CDR3 is built from 13 residues. Germline values: CDR1 SNHLY, CDR2 FYNNEI. The CDR3 is CASSETQGQKLFF. CDR3 sequence (DNA): TGTGCCAGCAGTGAAACACAGGGACAAAAACTGTTTTTT.

This chain links TRBV7-9 with TRBJ2-7; D gene unclear. In germline, CDR1 is SEHNR, CDR2 FQNEAQ (reference sequence). Deletions cut 2 bases from V and 5 bases from J, with 7 bases between. The CDR3 runs 12 residues. CDR3 DNA sequence: TGTGCCAGCAGCTTAACAGAGAACGAGCAGTACTTC. Translation: CASSLTENEQYF.

This clone was seen a handful of times. The chain's CDR3 is CASSEDGGRALYEQYF. The CDR3 coding sequence is TGTGCCAGCAGTGAAGACGGCGGGAGGGCCCTCTACGAGCAGTACTTC. The rearrangement joins TRBV6-1 to TRBJ2-7; 9 bases agree with TRBD2. Germline V CDR1 and CDR2: MNHNS, SASEGT. This CDR3 region has 16 residues. V trimming: 1 base; J trimming: 3 bases; junction bases outside the gene matches: 7.

The sample holds a few counts of this clone. This sequence joins TRBV29-1 and TRBJ2-7; D unresolved. Per the germline V gene, CDR1 is SQVTM and CDR2 is ANQGSEA. Trimming took off 6 bases at V and 2 bases at J, with 5 bases between the two ends. The CDR3 spans 10 residues. The CDR3 nucleotides read TGCAGCGTGGGGACCTACGAGCAGTACTTC. The encoded protein is CSVGTYEQYF.

The J gene is TRBJ2-5, the V gene TRBV5-1; 12 bases are a match to TRBD2. This CDR3 is 17 amino acids long. V was clipped by 3 bases and J by 4 bases; unmatched bases: 10. CDR1 is SGHRS and CDR2 is YFSETQ in the germline V gene. CDR3 sequence reads: CASSSGLAGLGAETQYF. Here the CDR3 DNA reads TGCGCCAGCAGCTCGGGACTAGCGGGTCTTGGGGCAGAGACCCAGTACTTC.

This sequence joins TRBV2 and TRBJ1-1; tentative D call: TRBD1 (5 bases). From germline, CDR1 is SNHLY and CDR2 FYNNEI. Trimming took 4 bases from V and 0 from J, leaving 9 bases between them. CDR3 size: 14 residues. The chain's CDR3 is CASSVRGMNTEAFF. DNA for the CDR3: TGTGCCAGCAGTGTGAGGGGAATGAACACTGAAGCTTTCTTT.

This clone came up a few times. This chain joins TRBV10-3 and TRBJ2-3, with D maybe TRBD2 (5 bases). V was cut by 10 bases and J by 4 bases, with 15 bases left in between. The CDR3 length is 13 residues. The germline gives CDR1 ENHRY, CDR2 SYGVKD. CDR3 residues: CATIAFPPDTQYF. The DNA for the CDR3 is TGTGCCACCATAGCGTTTCCTCCAGATACGCAGTATTTT.

This clone was picked up a small number of times. V is TRBV4-3 and J is TRBJ2-7; 10 bases agree with TRBD2. This CDR3 is built from 15 residues. CDR1 is LGHNA and CDR2 is YSLEER in the germline V gene. The V and J ends lost 0 bases and 6 bases, in that order; junction bases with no gene match: 5. In DNA, the CDR3 is TGCGCCAGCAGCCAAGAAGCGGGGGGGCCGGGCGAGCAGTACTTC. This translates into CASSQEAGGPGEQYF.

There are a few counts of this clone. The rearrangement joins TRBV5-1 to TRBJ2-1, with unresolved D. V dropped 0 bases and J dropped 8 bases, with 6 bases sitting between them. There are 12 residues in the CDR3. From germline, CDR1 is SGHRS and CDR2 YFSETQ. The CDR3 DNA reads as TGCGCCAGCAGCTTGGTTGTCGATGAGCAGTTCTTC. It codes for CASSLVVDEQFF.

V is TRBV7-6 and J is TRBJ1-6; maybe TRBD1 (5 bases). Germline CDR1 and CDR2: SGHVS and FNYEAQ. Trimming removed 3 bases at V and 6 bases at J, with 9 bases between. This CDR3 is built from 14 residues. CDR3 coding DNA: TGTGCCAGCAGCTTGGGGCAGTCTAATTCACCCCTCCACTTT. Its translation: CASSLGQSNSPLHF.

The table lists this clone with many counts. The chain couples TRBV7-9 to TRBJ2-5; 7 bases line up with TRBD1. The CDR3 is 14 amino acids. The junction had 10 bases not matched to a gene; V was cut back by 5 bases and J by 7 bases. Germline V gives CDR1 SEHNR, CDR2 FQNEAQ (reference sequence). The CDR3 sequence: CASSTGTDAPTQYF. The CDR3 coding sequence is TGTGCCAGCAGCACCGGGACAGATGCTCCGACCCAGTACTTC. Full variable domain (outside the CDR3, taken from reference TRBV7-9 and TRBJ2-5): DTGVSQNPRHKITKRGQNVTFRCDPISEHNRLYWYRQTLGQGPEFLTYFQNEAQLEKSRLLSDRFSAERPKGSFSTLEIQRTEQGDSAMYLCASSTGTDAPTQYFGPGTRLLVL.

The sample holds a few counts of this clone. V and J are TRBV7-2 and TRBJ2-2; D is possibly TRBD1 or TRBD2 (6 bases each). This CDR3 has 15 amino acids. V was shortened by 4 bases and J by 0 bases, with 9 bases between the two germline ends. Germline CDR1 is SGHTA and CDR2 is FQGNSA. Here the CDR3 reads CASSSGGTNTGELFF. The CDR3 nucleotides read TGTGCCAGCAGCTCCGGGGGCACGAACACCGGGGAGCTGTTTTTT. Drawing the rest from reference TRBV7-2 and TRBJ2-2, the complete variable domain is GAGVSQSPSNKVTEKGKDVELRCDPISGHTALYWYRQSLGQGLEFLIYFQGNSAPDKSGLPSDRFSAERTGGSVSTLTIQRTQQEDSAVYLCASSSGGTNTGELFFGEGSRLTVL.

This chain links TRBV4-2 with TRBJ2-3; a weak D match, TRBD2 (5 bases). Per germline, CDR1 LGHNA and CDR2 YNFKEQ. V was trimmed by 1 base and J by 9 bases, leaving 11 bases between them. The CDR3 consists of 13 residues. CDR3 sequence: CASSQVLGGTQYF. CDR3 DNA: TGTGCCAGCAGCCAAGTCCTAGGAGGCACGCAGTATTTT.

This clone has a handful of counts. The V and J genes are TRBV19 and TRBJ2-7; D tentatively reads TRBD1 or TRBD2 (5 bases each). Trimming shortened V by 3 bases and J by 0 bases, and 15 bases separated the two germline ends. CDR1 and CDR2 from the germline V gene are LNHDA and SQIVND (reference sequence). This CDR3 spans 16 amino acids. The CDR3 protein is CASSISPGTYSYEQYF. The CDR3 DNA sequence: TGTGCCAGTAGTATCAGTCCCGGGACCTACTCCTACGAGCAGTACTTC.

This clone was seen only once. The J gene is TRBJ2-2, the V gene TRBV30; TRBD2 might be the D (7 bases). This CDR3 comprises 14 residues. Trimming took off 3 bases at V and 3 bases at J, with 11 bases between the two ends. CDR1 is GTSNPN and CDR2 is SVGIG in the germline V gene (reference sequence). Here the CDR3 DNA reads TGTGCCTGGAGGACGGGGGGCTACACCGGGGAGCTGTTTTTT. Protein: CAWRTGGYTGELFF.

This clone was seen more than once but under ten times. V is TRBV10-2 and J is TRBJ1-5, with no clear D. V gave up 3 bases and J gave up 6 bases, with 12 bases separating them. The CDR3 covers 14 residues. In germline, CDR1 is WSHSY, CDR2 SAAADI. The CDR3 is CASSDRTRGQPQHF. The CDR3 nucleotides are TGCGCCAGCAGTGACCGGACCCGGGGTCAGCCCCAGCATTTT.

The V and J genes are TRBV7-2 and TRBJ2-7; D is unclear. Germline CDR1 is SGHTA and CDR2 is FQGNSA. This CDR3 contains 13 residues. V dropped 0 bases and J dropped 2 bases, with 5 bases sitting between them. CDR3 sequence reads: CASSLAVPYEQYF. CDR3 bases: TGTGCCAGCAGCTTAGCGGTACCCTACGAGCAGTACTTC.

The chain recombines TRBV6-5 with TRBJ2-7; D is unresolved. Germline V gene data show CDR1 as MNHEY and CDR2 as SVGAGI. CDR3 size: 13 residues. The V and J ends lost 6 bases and 8 bases respectively, with 17 bases between them. DNA of the CDR3: TGTGCCAGCAGCCCGATCGGACGGACGCAGCAGTACTTC. Translating it yields CASSPIGRTQQYF.

This clone showed up just a few times. This chain uses TRBV7-6 with TRBJ2-5; possible D gene TRBD2, 7 bases. The germline gives CDR1 SGHVS, CDR2 FNYEAQ. The CDR3 sequence is 14 residues long. V was cut by 6 bases and J by 3 bases, with 14 bases left in between. CDR3 nucleotide sequence: TGTGCCAGCAGGCGCGGGGGCCCAGAAGAGACCCAGTACTTC. Its protein is CASRRGGPEETQYF.

This clone was found a few times. This chain connects TRBV9 to TRBJ2-7, with TRBD2 matching over 12 bases. CDR1 SGDLS and CDR2 YYNGEE come from the germline V gene. This CDR3 comprises 15 residues. With V trimmed by 3 bases and J by 5 bases, 6 bases remained unmatched. The CDR3 loop is CASSDSGLAGHEQYF. Written as DNA, the CDR3 is TGTGCCAGCAGCGACTCCGGACTAGCGGGGCACGAGCAGTACTTC.

This chain links TRBV5-1 with TRBJ2-3; maybe TRBD1 (5 bases). Germline V gene sequence: CDR1 SGHRS, CDR2 YFSETQ. V lost 4 bases to trimming and J lost 4 bases, with 19 bases between them. The CDR3 spans 16 residues. Here the CDR3 DNA reads TGCGCCAGCAGCCCTGGGGCCCGGGCCGGGCCAGATACGCAGTATTTT. Protein: CASSPGARAGPDTQYF.

V and J are TRBV29-1 and TRBJ1-2; maybe TRBD1 (5 bases). Germline values: CDR1 SQVTM, CDR2 ANQGSEA. This CDR3 is 13 amino acids long. With 0 bases removed from V and 2 bases from J, the gap between germline ends came to 7 bases. In nucleotides, the CDR3 is TGCAGCGTTGAAGATGGGGCGAACTATGGCTACACCTTC. Its translation: CSVEDGANYGYTF.

This chain connects TRBV9 to TRBJ2-5, with TRBD1 matching over 8 bases. Per the germline V gene, CDR1 is SGDLS and CDR2 is YYNGEE. Trimming at V came to 3 bases and at J to 1 base, leaving 5 bases not matched to a gene. The CDR3 length is 15 residues. DNA for the CDR3: TGTGCCAGCAGCGCCGAACAGGGGGTCCAAGAGACCCAGTACTTC. The encoded protein is CASSAEQGVQETQYF. The full variable domain, rest sourced from reference TRBV9 and TRBJ2-5, is DSGVTQTPKHLITATGQRVTLRCSPRSGDLSVYWYQQSLDQGLQFLIQYYNGEERAKGNILERFSAQQFPDLHSELNLSSLELGDSALYFCASSAEQGVQETQYFGPGTRLLVL.